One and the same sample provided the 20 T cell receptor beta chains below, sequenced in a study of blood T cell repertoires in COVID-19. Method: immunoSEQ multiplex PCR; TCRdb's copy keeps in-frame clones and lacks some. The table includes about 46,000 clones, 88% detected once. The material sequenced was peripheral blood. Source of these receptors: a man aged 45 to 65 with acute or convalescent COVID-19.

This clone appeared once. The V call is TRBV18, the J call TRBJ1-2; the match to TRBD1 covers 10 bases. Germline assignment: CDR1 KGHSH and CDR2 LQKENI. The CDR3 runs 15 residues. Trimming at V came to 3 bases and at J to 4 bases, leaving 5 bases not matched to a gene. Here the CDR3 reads CASSPGTGEVYGYTF. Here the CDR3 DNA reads TGTGCCAGCTCACCCGGGACAGGGGAGGTCTATGGCTACACCTTC. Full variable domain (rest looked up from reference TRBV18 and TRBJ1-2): NAGVMQNPRHLVRRRGQEARLRCSPMKGHSHVYWYRQLPEEGLKFMVYLQKENIIDESGMPKERFSAEFPKEGPSILRIQQVVRGDSAAYFCASSPGTGEVYGYTFGSGTRLTVV.

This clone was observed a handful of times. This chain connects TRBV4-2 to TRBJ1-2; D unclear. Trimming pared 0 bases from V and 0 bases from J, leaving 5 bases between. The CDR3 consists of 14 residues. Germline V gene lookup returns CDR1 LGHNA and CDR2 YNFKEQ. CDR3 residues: CASSQDQSNYGYTF. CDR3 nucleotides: TGTGCCAGCAGCCAAGACCAGTCTAACTATGGCTACACCTTC.

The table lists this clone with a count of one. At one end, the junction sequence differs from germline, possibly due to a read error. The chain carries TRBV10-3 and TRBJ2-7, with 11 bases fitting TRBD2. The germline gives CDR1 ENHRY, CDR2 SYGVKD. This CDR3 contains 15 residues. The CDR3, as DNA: TGTGCCATCAGTTCTAGCGGGAGGCCCACCTACAAGCAGTACTTC. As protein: CAISSSGRPTYKQYF.

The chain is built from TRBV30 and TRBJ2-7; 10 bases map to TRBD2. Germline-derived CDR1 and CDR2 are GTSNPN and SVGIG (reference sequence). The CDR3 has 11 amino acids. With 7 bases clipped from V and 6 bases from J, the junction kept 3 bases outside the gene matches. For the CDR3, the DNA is TGTGCCTCCCAGCGGGAGGGCGAGCAGTACTTC. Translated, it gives CASQREGEQYF.

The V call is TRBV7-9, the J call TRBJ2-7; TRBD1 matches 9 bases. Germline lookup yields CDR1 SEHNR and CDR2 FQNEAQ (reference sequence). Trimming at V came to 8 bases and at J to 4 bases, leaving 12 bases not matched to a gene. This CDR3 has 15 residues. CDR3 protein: CASSNTGTGRYEQYF. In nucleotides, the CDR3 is TGTGCCAGCTCAAATACCGGGACAGGGCGGTACGAGCAGTACTTC.

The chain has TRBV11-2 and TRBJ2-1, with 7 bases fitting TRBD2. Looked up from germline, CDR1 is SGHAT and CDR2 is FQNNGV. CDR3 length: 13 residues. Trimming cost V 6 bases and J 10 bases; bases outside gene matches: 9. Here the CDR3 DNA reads TGTGCCAGCAGGGGAGAGCTAGCGGACGAGCAGTTCTTC. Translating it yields CASRGELADEQFF.

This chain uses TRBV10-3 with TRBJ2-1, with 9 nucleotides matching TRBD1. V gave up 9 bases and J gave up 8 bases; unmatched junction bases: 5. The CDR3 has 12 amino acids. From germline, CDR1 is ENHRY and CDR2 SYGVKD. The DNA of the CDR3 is TGTGCCATGGGGGACAGGGAAGATGAGCAGTTCTTC. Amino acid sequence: CAMGDREDEQFF.

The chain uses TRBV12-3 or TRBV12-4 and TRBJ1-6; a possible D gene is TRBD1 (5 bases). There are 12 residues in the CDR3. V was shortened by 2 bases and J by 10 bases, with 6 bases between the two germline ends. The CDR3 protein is CASSLQGSPLHF. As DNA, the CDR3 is TGTGCCAGCAGTTTACAGGGCTCACCCCTCCACTTT.

CDR3 loop: CASSEGRGGEKLFF. The CDR3 DNA is TGTGCCAGCAGTGAAGGCAGGGGTGGTGAAAAACTGTTTTTT. The chain joins TRBV2 to TRBJ1-4; tentatively, D is TRBD1 (6 bases). This CDR3 comprises 14 residues. Germline CDR1 is SNHLY and CDR2 is FYNNEI. Trimming removed 1 base from V and 7 bases from J, with 10 bases in between.

The CDR3 DNA sequence: TGCGCCAGCAGCTGGGCCCGGCGGGATGAAAAACTGTTTTTT. Its translation is CASSWARRDEKLFF. V gene TRBV5-1 combines with J gene TRBJ1-4; D call uncertain. Trimming removed 3 bases from V and 6 bases from J, with 12 bases in between. The CDR3 totals 14 residues. CDR1 and CDR2 (germline): SGHRS, YFSETQ. Full variable domain (rest looked up from reference TRBV5-1 and TRBJ1-4): KAGVTQTPRYLIKTRGQQVTLSCSPISGHRSVSWYQQTPGQGLQFLFEYFSETQRNKGNFPGRFSGRQFSNSRSEMNVSTLELGDSALYLCASSWARRDEKLFFGSGTQLSVL.

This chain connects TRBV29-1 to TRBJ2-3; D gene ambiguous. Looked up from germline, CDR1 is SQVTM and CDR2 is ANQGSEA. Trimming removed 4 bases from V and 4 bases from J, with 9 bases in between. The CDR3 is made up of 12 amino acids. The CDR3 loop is CSVALGSDTQYF. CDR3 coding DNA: TGCAGCGTTGCACTGGGCTCAGATACGCAGTATTTT.

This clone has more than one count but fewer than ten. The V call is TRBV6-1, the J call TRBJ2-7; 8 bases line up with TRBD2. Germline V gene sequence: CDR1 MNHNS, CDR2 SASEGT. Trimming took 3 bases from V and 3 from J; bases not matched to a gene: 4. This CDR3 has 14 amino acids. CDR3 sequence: CASSETGGIYEQYF. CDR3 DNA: TGTGCCAGCAGTGAGACGGGAGGGATCTACGAGCAGTACTTC.

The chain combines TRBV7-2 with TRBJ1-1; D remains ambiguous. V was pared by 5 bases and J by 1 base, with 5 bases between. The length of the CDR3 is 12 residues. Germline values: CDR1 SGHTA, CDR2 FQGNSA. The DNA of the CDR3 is TGTGCCAGCAGCCGACAGAACACTGAAGCTTTCTTT. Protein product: CASSRQNTEAFF. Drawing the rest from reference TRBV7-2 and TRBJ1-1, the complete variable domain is GAGVSQSPSNKVTEKGKDVELRCDPISGHTALYWYRQSLGQGLEFLIYFQGNSAPDKSGLPSDRFSAERTGGSVSTLTIQRTQQEDSAVYLCASSRQNTEAFFGQGTRLTVV.

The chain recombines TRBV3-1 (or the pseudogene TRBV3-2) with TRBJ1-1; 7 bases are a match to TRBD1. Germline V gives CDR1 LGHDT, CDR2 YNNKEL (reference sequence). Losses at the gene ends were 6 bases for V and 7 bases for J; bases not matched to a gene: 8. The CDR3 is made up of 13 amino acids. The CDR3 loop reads CASRLTRQGEAFF. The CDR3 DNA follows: TGTGCCAGCAGGCTTACTAGACAGGGTGAAGCTTTCTTT.

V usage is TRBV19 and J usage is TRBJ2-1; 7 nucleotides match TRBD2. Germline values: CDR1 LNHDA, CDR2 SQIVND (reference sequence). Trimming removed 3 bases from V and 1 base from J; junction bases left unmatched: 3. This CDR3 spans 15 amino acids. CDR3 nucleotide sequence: TGTGCCAGTAGTATCCGAGCGGGGTCCTACAATGAGCAGTTCTTC. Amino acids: CASSIRAGSYNEQFF.

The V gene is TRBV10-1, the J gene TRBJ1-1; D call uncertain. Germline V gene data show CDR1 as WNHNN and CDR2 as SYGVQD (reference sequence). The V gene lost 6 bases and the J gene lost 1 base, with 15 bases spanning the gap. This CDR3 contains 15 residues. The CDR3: CASRTPGAQNTEAFF. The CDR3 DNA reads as TGCGCCAGCAGAACGCCGGGAGCCCAGAACACTGAAGCTTTCTTT.

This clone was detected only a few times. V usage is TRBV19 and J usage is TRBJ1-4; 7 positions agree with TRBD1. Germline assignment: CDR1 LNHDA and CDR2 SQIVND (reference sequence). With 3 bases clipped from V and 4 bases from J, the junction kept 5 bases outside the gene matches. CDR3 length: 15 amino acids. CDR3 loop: CASSMDWDSNEKLFF. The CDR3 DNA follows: TGTGCCAGTAGTATGGATTGGGACAGTAATGAAAAACTGTTTTTT.

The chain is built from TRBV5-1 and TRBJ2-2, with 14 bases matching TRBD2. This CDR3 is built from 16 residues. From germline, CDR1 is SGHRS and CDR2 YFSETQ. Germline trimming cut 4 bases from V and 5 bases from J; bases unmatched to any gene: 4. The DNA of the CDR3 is TGCGCCAGCAGCCCCGGACTAGCGGGAGGTACCGGGGAGCTGTTTTTT. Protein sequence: CASSPGLAGGTGELFF.

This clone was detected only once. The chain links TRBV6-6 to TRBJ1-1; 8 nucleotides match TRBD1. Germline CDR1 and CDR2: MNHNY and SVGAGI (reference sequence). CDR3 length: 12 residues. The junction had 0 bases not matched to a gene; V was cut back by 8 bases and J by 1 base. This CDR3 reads CASQGANTEAFF. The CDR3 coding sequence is TGTGCCAGCCAGGGGGCGAACACTGAAGCTTTCTTT.

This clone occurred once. CDR3 amino acids: CASSRRVAGANVLTF. CDR3 DNA sequence: TGTGCCAGCAGCAGGCGGGTGGCTGGGGCCAACGTCCTGACTTTC. The gene calls are TRBV5-6 and TRBJ2-6, with a tentative D call TRBD2 (5 bases). Trimming took off 4 bases at V and 2 bases at J, with 10 bases between the two ends. This CDR3 has 15 amino acids. CDR1 and CDR2 from the germline V gene are SGHDT and YYEEEE.